Below, 28 T cell receptor beta chains from the same sample are listed, as sequenced in a study of OX40 agonist ivuxolimab in advanced cancers. TCRdb's copy holds only in-frame clones and misses some; the assay was immunoSEQ multiplex PCR. The repertoire consists of over 85,000 clones, with around 91% occurring once and the leading ten covering 1.5% to 2%. The sample was CD4+ or CD8+ T cells sorted from blood, taken in a trial of the OX40 agonist ivuxolimab. The origin of the receptors is an adult with an advanced solid tumor such as melanoma, head and neck, liver or kidney cancer.

The rearrangement uses TRBV4-3 and TRBJ2-3; D is perhaps TRBD1 (6 bases). There are 15 residues in the CDR3. Germline V gene lookup returns CDR1 LGHNA and CDR2 YSLEER. V lost 0 bases to trimming and J lost 6 bases, with 13 bases between them. In DNA form, the CDR3 reads TGCGCCAGCAGCCAAGAGGCGGACAGCCAGGATACGCAGTATTTT. Translating gives CASSQEADSQDTQYF.

This chain joins TRBV19 and TRBJ2-5; D remains ambiguous. The CDR3 runs 13 residues. V was clipped by 3 bases and J by 5 bases, with 10 bases between them. The germline CDR1 and CDR2 sequences are LNHDA and SQIVND (reference sequence). The DNA for the CDR3 is TGTGCCAGTAGTATTGCCCGCTCGGAGACCCAGTACTTC. It translates to CASSIARSETQYF. The variable domain in full, with the rest retrieved from reference TRBV19 and TRBJ2-5, is DGGITQSPKYLFRKEGQNVTLSCEQNLNHDAMYWYRQDPGQGLRLIYYSQIVNDFQKGDIAEGYSVSREKKESFPLTVTSAQKNPTAFYLCASSIARSETQYFGPGTRLLVL.

This clone has only one observation. This chain connects TRBV11-2 to TRBJ1-6; 10 bases are a match to TRBD1. V lost 4 bases and J lost 8; bases outside the gene matches: 5. The CDR3 runs to 15 residues. The germline CDR1 and CDR2 sequences are SGHAT and FQNNGV. CDR3 sequence: CASSSRTGGHSPLHF. For the CDR3, the DNA is TGTGCCAGCAGCTCCCGGACAGGGGGTCATTCACCCCTCCACTTT.

V and J are TRBV11-3 and TRBJ1-1; D gene unclear. V dropped 4 bases and J dropped 3 bases, with 24 bases sitting between them. In germline, CDR1 is SGHNT, CDR2 YENEEA. CDR3 length: 18 amino acids. The CDR3 DNA reads TGTGCCAGCAGCTCCATGGGAGGGTGGGGTCGTAGGGACACTGAAGCTTTCTTT. Its translation: CASSSMGGWGRRDTEAFF.

The rearrangement uses TRBV5-6 and TRBJ2-5, with TRBD1 matching 9 bases. Trimming at V came to 7 bases and at J to 3 bases, leaving 13 bases not matched to a gene. CDR1 and CDR2 (germline): SGHDT, YYEEEE. The CDR3 length is 16 residues. The CDR3 is CASSAWGTGMEETQYF. In DNA, the CDR3 is TGTGCCAGCTCCGCTTGGGGGACAGGGATGGAAGAGACCCAGTACTTC.

The chain carries TRBV4-3 and TRBJ1-4; weak D call: TRBD1 (5 bases). Germline CDR1 is LGHNA and CDR2 is YSLEER. The CDR3 loop spans 16 amino acids. V lost 0 bases and J 7 bases, leaving 15 bases between the germline ends. The CDR3 protein is CASSQERGLGIEKLFF. CDR3 bases: TGCGCCAGCAGCCAAGAGAGGGGCCTGGGAATTGAAAAACTGTTTTTT.

This chain uses TRBV4-3 with TRBJ1-2, with unresolved D. The germline V and J ends were trimmed by 1 base and 6 bases, with 12 bases remaining between them. Germline assignment: CDR1 LGHNA and CDR2 YSLEER. This CDR3 has 14 residues. The CDR3 sequence is CASSQVVEKNGYTF. In nucleotides, the CDR3 is TGCGCCAGCAGCCAAGTAGTAGAAAAGAATGGCTACACCTTC.

This rearrangement joins TRBV23-1 to TRBJ2-1, with TRBD1 identical over 7 bases. TRBV23-1 is labeled an ORF, and its function is uncertain. Trimming removed 4 bases from V and 3 bases from J; junction bases left unmatched: 3. The CDR3 contains 14 residues. DNA of the CDR3: TGCGCCAGCAGTCCGACAGGGTACTACAATGAGCAGTTCTTC. This encodes CASSPTGYYNEQFF.

The chain joins TRBV4-1 to TRBJ2-7; possibly TRBD2 for D (6 bases). Germline CDR1 and CDR2: MGHRA and YSYEKL. V lost 0 bases and J lost 4, with 16 bases in between. This CDR3 is 16 amino acids long. DNA of the CDR3: TGCGCCAGCAGCCAAGATGCGGGGAGCCCTTTGTACGAGCAGTACTTC. It specifies CASSQDAGSPLYEQYF.

This rearrangement joins TRBV9 to TRBJ2-1; 10 nucleotides line up with TRBD1. Trimming at V came to 3 bases and at J to 3 bases, leaving 3 bases not matched to a gene. This CDR3 comprises 15 residues. Germline V gene sequence: CDR1 SGDLS, CDR2 YYNGEE. CDR3 coding DNA: TGTGCCAGCAGCGCGACAGGGGGCAGCTACAATGAGCAGTTCTTC. Amino acid sequence: CASSATGGSYNEQFF. Variable domain in full (rest from reference TRBV9 and TRBJ2-1): DSGVTQTPKHLITATGQRVTLRCSPRSGDLSVYWYQQSLDQGLQFLIQYYNGEERAKGNILERFSAQQFPDLHSELNLSSLELGDSALYFCASSATGGSYNEQFFGPGTRLTVL.

The chain carries TRBV4-3 and TRBJ2-5, with D possibly TRBD2 on 5 matching bases. Judging by the DNA end, TRBJ2-7 fits better; the J call may be wrong. This CDR3 region has 16 residues. Germline V gene data show CDR1 as LGHNA and CDR2 as YSLEER. CDR3 nucleotide sequence: TGCGCCAGCAGCCAAGATAGATTAGGGAGCTCCTACGAGCAGTACTTC. Translated: CASSQDRLGSSYEQYF.

This sequence joins TRBV5-1 and TRBJ2-7, with D unclear. The ends were cut back, 6 bases at V and 2 bases at J, with 21 bases in the middle. Per the germline V gene, CDR1 is SGHRS and CDR2 is YFSETQ. CDR3 length: 16 residues. The CDR3 DNA is TGCGCCAGCATACTCCCCCTACGCCTGCTTACCTACGAGCAGTACTTC. It yields the protein CASILPLRLLTYEQYF.

The chain carries TRBV7-8 and TRBJ2-6, with TRBD1 as a possible D gene (5 bases). This CDR3 is 16 amino acids long. The germline V gene encodes CDR1 SGHVS and CDR2 FQNEAQ. V shed 5 bases and J shed 2 bases, with 13 bases lying between them. In DNA form, the CDR3 reads TGTGCCAGCAGCCTGTTAAGGGGCGCTGGGGCCAACGTCCTGACTTTC. Amino acids: CASSLLRGAGANVLTF.

In its sample, this clone was seen a few times. V is TRBV12-5 and J is TRBJ2-3, with D tentatively TRBD2 (6 bases). Trimming took off 3 bases at V and 2 bases at J, with 12 bases between the two ends. The CDR3 length is 15 residues. Germline loops: CDR1 LGHNT, CDR2 FRNRAP. The DNA for the CDR3 is TGTGCTAGTGGTTTAGGGACTGTTTACACAGATACGCAGTATTTT. Residues: CASGLGTVYTDTQYF.

In nucleotides, the CDR3 is TGTGCCAGCAGCATCTCCGGGACAGGAATCTCTGGGGCCAACGTCCTGACTTTC. Its protein product is CASSISGTGISGANVLTF. The chain has TRBV7-2 and TRBJ2-6; 8 bases are shared with TRBD1. Germline CDR1 and CDR2: SGHTA and FQGNSA. There are 18 residues in the CDR3. The V gene end was trimmed by 5 bases and the J gene end by 0 bases; junction bases not matched to a gene: 9.

CDR3 in amino acids: CASSLALAGPHQETQYF. CDR3 sequence (DNA): TGTGCCAGCAGCTTGGCGCTAGCGGGCCCCCACCAAGAGACCCAGTACTTC. The chain combines TRBV5-8 with TRBJ2-5; 8 bases are shared with TRBD2. CDR3 length: 17 residues. Germline loops: CDR1 SGHTS, CDR2 YDEGEE. V lost 0 bases to trimming and J lost 0 bases; unmatched junction nucleotides: 7.

This sequence joins TRBV14 and TRBJ2-7; D could derive from TRBD1 or TRBD2 (5 bases each). The CDR3 consists of 16 residues. Germline V gene sequence: CDR1 SGHDN, CDR2 FVKESK. Trimming left V 4 bases short and J 3 bases short, with 19 bases between. Here the CDR3 reads CASSLGYGFGGYEQYF. The CDR3 DNA is TGTGCCAGCAGCCTCGGCTACGGTTTTGGGGGCTACGAGCAGTACTTC.

The chain recombines TRBV7-9 with TRBJ1-2; possible D gene TRBD1, 5 bases. The CDR3 is 15 amino acids. CDR1 is SEHNR and CDR2 is FQNEAQ in the germline V gene (reference sequence). V was shortened by 5 bases and J by 3 bases, with 16 bases between the two germline ends. CDR3 coding DNA: TGTGCCAGCAGCCTCTACGGAGGGGAAGACTATGGCTACACCTTC. Amino acids: CASSLYGGEDYGYTF.

This clone was observed once. The V gene is TRBV19, the J gene TRBJ2-3; TRBD1 matches at 8 bases. The CDR3 covers 14 residues. Germline values: CDR1 LNHDA, CDR2 SQIVND (reference sequence). Trimming removed 6 bases from V and 3 bases from J; junction bases left unmatched: 5. The CDR3 here is CASRSQGATDTQYF. The CDR3 DNA sequence: TGTGCCAGTAGAAGCCAGGGGGCGACAGATACGCAGTATTTT.

CDR3 residues: CASSPNLNTEAFF. The CDR3 bases are TGTGCCAGCTCACCAAACCTGAACACTGAAGCTTTCTTT. This chain links TRBV18 with TRBJ1-1, with D uncertain. The CDR3 has 13 amino acids. CDR1 and CDR2 from the germline V gene are KGHSH and LQKENI. Trimming shortened V by 2 bases and J by 0 bases, and 4 bases separated the two germline ends.

The V gene is TRBV10-3, the J gene TRBJ2-3; 15 bases are shared with TRBD2. This CDR3 is built from 16 residues. Losses at the gene ends were 7 bases for V and 4 bases for J; bases not matched to a gene: 6. CDR1 is ENHRY, CDR2 SYGVKD, per germline. The CDR3 sequence: CAITPGLAGGADTQYF. In DNA, the CDR3 is TGTGCCATCACACCGGGACTAGCGGGAGGTGCAGATACGCAGTATTTT.

The V call is TRBV28, the J call TRBJ1-5, with 8 bases aligning to TRBD1. CDR1 and CDR2 (germline): MDHEN, SYDVKM. Losses at the gene ends were 4 bases for V and 4 bases for J; bases not matched to a gene: 6. This CDR3 is 15 amino acids long. This CDR3 reads CASSSSTGANQPQHF. CDR3 sequence (DNA): TGTGCCAGCAGTTCGTCGACAGGGGCAAATCAGCCCCAGCATTTT.

The chain uses TRBV7-6 and TRBJ1-6, with D unclear. Germline V gene lookup returns CDR1 SGHVS and CDR2 FNYEAQ. CDR3 length: 15 amino acids. Trimming left V 4 bases short and J 7 bases short, with 14 bases between. The CDR3 spells CASSSTRSLNSPLHF. The CDR3 DNA reads as TGTGCCAGCAGCTCCACACGCAGCTTAAATTCACCCCTCCACTTT.

The chain employs TRBV19 and TRBJ2-4; TRBD2 might be the D (5 bases). V lost 3 bases and J lost 8, with 23 bases in between. CDR1 is LNHDA, CDR2 SQIVND, per germline (reference sequence). The CDR3 runs to 17 residues. The CDR3 nucleotides are TGTGCCAGTAGTATCGCGCCAGTAGAGGTGCCCGGGGACATTCAGTACTTC. Its translation: CASSIAPVEVPGDIQYF.

The V and J genes are TRBV30 and TRBJ1-5, with 10 bases identical to TRBD1. CDR1 GTSNPN and CDR2 SVGIG come from the germline V gene (reference sequence). V lost 3 bases, J lost 3 bases, and 11 bases stayed unmatched. The CDR3 totals 17 residues. The CDR3 DNA reads TGTGCCTGGAGGAAGGCCGGGACAGGGGTAAACAATCAGCCCCAGCATTTT. This encodes CAWRKAGTGVNNQPQHF.

The chain joins TRBV4-3 to TRBJ2-7, with 9 bases matching TRBD2. This CDR3 has 16 residues. J lost 2 bases, V lost 7 bases, and 12 bases had no gene match. Per germline, CDR1 LGHNA and CDR2 YSLEER. The CDR3: CASTPYLAGRPYEQYF. The CDR3 DNA is TGCGCCAGCACCCCCTACCTAGCGGGACGACCCTACGAGCAGTACTTC.

The CDR3, as DNA: TGTGCCAGCAGAAAGGGACCCCCCACCGGGGAGCTGTTTTTT. Protein sequence: CASRKGPPTGELFF. The chain carries TRBV28 and TRBJ2-2; the D gene could be TRBD1 or TRBD2 (5 bases each). Germline V gene sequence: CDR1 MDHEN, CDR2 SYDVKM. CDR3 size: 14 residues. The V end lost 6 bases, the J end lost 4 bases, and 12 bases lay between the germline ends. Complete variable domain (other parts from reference TRBV28 and TRBJ2-2): DVKVTQSSRYLVKRTGEKVFLECVQDMDHENMFWYRQDPGLGLRLIYFSYDVKMKEKGDIPEGYSVSREKKERFSLILESASTNQTSMYLCASRKGPPTGELFFGEGSRLTVL.

The chain has TRBV18 and TRBJ2-3, with 8 bases that match TRBD2. CDR1 is KGHSH, CDR2 LQKENI, per germline. V was pared by 6 bases and J by 3 bases, with 8 bases of the junction left unmatched. The CDR3 has 15 amino acids. The CDR3 region has the DNA TGTGCCAGCTCCCCGGGACTAGGACAGACAGATACGCAGTATTTT. Translating it yields CASSPGLGQTDTQYF.